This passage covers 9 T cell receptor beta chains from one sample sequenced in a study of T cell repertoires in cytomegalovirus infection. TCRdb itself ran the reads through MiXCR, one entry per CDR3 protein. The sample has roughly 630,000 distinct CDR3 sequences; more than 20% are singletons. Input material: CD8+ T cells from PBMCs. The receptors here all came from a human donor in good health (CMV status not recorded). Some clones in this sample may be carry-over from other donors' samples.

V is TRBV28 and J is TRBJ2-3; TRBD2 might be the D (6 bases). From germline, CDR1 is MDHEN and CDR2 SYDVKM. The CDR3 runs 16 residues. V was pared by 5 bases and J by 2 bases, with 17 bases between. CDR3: CASSASGLYYTDTQYF. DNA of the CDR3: TGTGCCAGCAGTGCCTCGGGACTCTACTACACAGATACGCAGTATTTT.

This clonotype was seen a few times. The CDR3 sequence is CAAWTGHGYTF. For the CDR3, the DNA is TGTGCAGCTTGGACAGGGCACGGCTACACCTTC. This chain connects TRBV7-9 to TRBJ1-2; 8 nucleotides line up with TRBD1. The CDR3 contains 11 residues. CDR1 is SEHNR, CDR2 FQNEAQ, per germline (reference sequence).

The CDR3 sequence: CASSEAPSYGYTF. CDR3 bases: TGTGCCAGCAGTGAAGCTCCCAGCTATGGCTACACCTTC. The rearrangement links TRBV2 to TRBJ1-2; D uncertain. The CDR3 totals 13 residues. Trimming removed 0 bases from V and 4 bases from J, with 6 bases in between. The V gene's germline CDR1 is SNHLY and CDR2 FYNNEI.

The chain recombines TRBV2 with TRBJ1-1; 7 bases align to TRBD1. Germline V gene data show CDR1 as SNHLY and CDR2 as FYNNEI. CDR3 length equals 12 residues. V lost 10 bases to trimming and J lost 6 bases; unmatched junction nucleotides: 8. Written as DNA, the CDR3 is TGTGCCAACTTACAGGGGTTACCTGAAGCTTTCTTT. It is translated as CANLQGLPEAFF.

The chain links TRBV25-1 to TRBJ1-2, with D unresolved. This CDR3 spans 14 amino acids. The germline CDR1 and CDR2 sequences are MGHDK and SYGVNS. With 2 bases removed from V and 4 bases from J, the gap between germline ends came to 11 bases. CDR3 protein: CASSEDSLIYGYTF. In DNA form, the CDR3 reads TGTGCCAGCAGTGAAGACTCACTTATCTATGGCTACACCTTC.

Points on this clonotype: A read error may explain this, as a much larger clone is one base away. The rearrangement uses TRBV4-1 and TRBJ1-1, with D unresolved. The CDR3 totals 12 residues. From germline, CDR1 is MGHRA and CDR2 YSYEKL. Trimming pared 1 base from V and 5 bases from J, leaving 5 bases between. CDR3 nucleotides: TGCGCCAGCAGCCAAGCTCCGACTGAAGCTTTCTTT. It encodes CASSQAPTEAFF.

The CDR3, as DNA: TGTGCCAGCAGCTTTCGAGGGACCCAGTACTTC. It yields the protein CASSFRGTQYF. This chain connects TRBV7-9 to TRBJ2-5; D is unclear. Trimming removed 3 bases at V and 7 bases at J, with 6 bases between. There are 11 residues in the CDR3. The germline CDR1 and CDR2 sequences are SEHNR and FQNEAQ (reference sequence).

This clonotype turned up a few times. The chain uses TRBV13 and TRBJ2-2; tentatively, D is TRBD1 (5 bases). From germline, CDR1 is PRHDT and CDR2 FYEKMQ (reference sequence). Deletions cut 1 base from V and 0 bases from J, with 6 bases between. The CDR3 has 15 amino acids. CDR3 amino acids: CASSLARANTGELFF. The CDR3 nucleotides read TGTGCCAGCAGCTTAGCCAGGGCGAACACCGGGGAGCTGTTTTTT.

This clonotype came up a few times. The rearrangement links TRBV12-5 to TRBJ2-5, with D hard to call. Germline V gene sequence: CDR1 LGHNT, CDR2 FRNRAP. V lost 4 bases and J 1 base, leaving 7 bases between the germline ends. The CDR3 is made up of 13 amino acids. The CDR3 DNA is TGTGCTAGTGGTTGGCCATTCCAAGAGACCCAGTACTTC. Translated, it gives CASGWPFQETQYF.